The 26 T cell receptor beta chains reported below all come from one sample, sequenced in a study of OX40 agonist ivuxolimab in advanced cancers. Repertoires were generated with immunoSEQ multiplex PCR, while TCRdb's copy carries only in-frame clones and drops some. The repertoire holds about 27,000 clones, with 82% as singletons. The sequencing here drew on CD4+ or CD8+ T cells sorted from blood, taken in a trial of the OX40 agonist ivuxolimab. Receptor source: an adult with an advanced solid tumor such as melanoma, head and neck, liver or kidney cancer.

The rearrangement uses TRBV28 and TRBJ2-1; D gene unclear. The V and J ends lost 5 bases and 5 bases respectively, with 7 bases between them. Germline V gene data show CDR1 as MDHEN and CDR2 as SYDVKM. The CDR3 runs to 12 residues. The chain's CDR3 is CASSLSNNEQFF. CDR3 coding DNA: TGTGCCAGCAGTCTGAGCAACAATGAGCAGTTCTTC.

The genes are TRBV9 and TRBJ2-7; D may be TRBD1 (6 bases). CDR3 length: 15 amino acids. Germline CDR1 SGDLS, CDR2 YYNGEE. The ends were cut back, 5 bases at V and 4 bases at J, with 19 bases in the middle. CDR3 loop: CASSEGGGRGYEQYF. CDR3 coding DNA: TGTGCCAGCAGTGAAGGTGGGGGCCGGGGATACGAGCAGTACTTC.

The chain recombines TRBV5-8 with TRBJ2-7, with D possibly TRBD1 on 5 matching bases. V lost 2 bases and J 0 bases, leaving 12 bases between the germline ends. This CDR3 contains 15 residues. CDR1 SGHTS and CDR2 YDEGEE come from the germline V gene. Here the CDR3 reads CASSLSATDSYEQYF. CDR3 sequence (DNA): TGTGCCAGCAGCTTATCGGCGACAGACTCCTACGAGCAGTACTTC.

The chain joins TRBV6-4 to TRBJ2-6; tentative D call: TRBD1 (5 bases). CDR1 is MRHNA, CDR2 SNTAGT, per germline. The CDR3 has 15 residues. Trimming left V 2 bases short and J 3 bases short, with 8 bases between. The CDR3: CASSDLGVGANVLTF. The CDR3 DNA reads as TGTGCCAGCAGTGACCTAGGGGTTGGGGCCAACGTCCTGACTTTC.

The chain carries TRBV7-2 and TRBJ2-7; 8 nucleotides agree with TRBD2. The CDR3 has 13 residues. With 8 bases clipped from V and 0 bases from J, the junction kept 3 bases outside the gene matches. CDR1 is SGHTA, CDR2 FQGNSA, per germline. CDR3 region: CASRGGSSYEQYF. In nucleotides, the CDR3 is TGTGCCAGCCGGGGGGGGAGCTCCTACGAGCAGTACTTC.

V gene TRBV28 combines with J gene TRBJ1-2; D unresolved. Germline values: CDR1 MDHEN, CDR2 SYDVKM. V was shortened by 6 bases and J by 2 bases, with 13 bases between the two germline ends. The CDR3 is made up of 14 amino acids. CDR3 DNA sequence: TGTGCCAGCAGACGCCAAACTTCGAACTATGGCTACACCTTC. Translating gives CASRRQTSNYGYTF.

The chain couples TRBV19 to TRBJ2-4; TRBD2 agrees at 7 bases. The CDR3 is 13 residues long. The germline gives CDR1 LNHDA, CDR2 SQIVND (reference sequence). The junction had 8 bases not matched to a gene; V was cut back by 9 bases and J by 6 bases. The chain's CDR3 is CASKWGGGNIQYF. The CDR3 DNA sequence: TGTGCCAGCAAGTGGGGGGGTGGAAACATTCAGTACTTC.

The rearrangement links TRBV6-1 to TRBJ2-1; weak D call: TRBD2 (6 bases). Per germline, CDR1 MNHNS and CDR2 SASEGT. The CDR3 has 14 residues. V was trimmed by 8 bases and J by 1 base, leaving 12 bases between them. The CDR3: CASALRESYNEQFF. The CDR3, as DNA: TGTGCCAGCGCGTTACGGGAGTCCTACAATGAGCAGTTCTTC.

The chain joins TRBV4-1 to TRBJ1-5; 10 nucleotides line up with TRBD1. The CDR3 length is 14 residues. Trimming took 1 base from V and 7 from J; bases not matched to a gene: 1. Germline lookup yields CDR1 MGHRA and CDR2 YSYEKL. CDR3 protein: CASSQVTGGQPQHF. The CDR3 DNA follows: TGCGCCAGCAGCCAAGTGACAGGGGGCCAGCCCCAGCATTTT.

V is TRBV27 and J is TRBJ1-2, with D maybe TRBD1 (6 bases). The CDR3 totals 14 residues. V was pared by 3 bases and J by 8 bases, with 16 bases between. The germline gives CDR1 MNHEY, CDR2 SMNVEV (reference sequence). The CDR3 here is CASSFRTELGGYTF. As DNA, the CDR3 is TGTGCCAGCAGTTTTCGGACAGAGTTGGGGGGCTACACCTTC.

CDR3 loop: CASSEGREIRETQYF. The CDR3 bases are TGTGCCAGCAGTGAAGGACGGGAGATTCGGGAGACCCAGTACTTC. V usage is TRBV2 and J usage is TRBJ2-5; a possible D gene is TRBD2 (6 bases). The germline V and J ends were trimmed by 1 base and 5 bases, with 14 bases remaining between them. Germline CDR1 SNHLY, CDR2 FYNNEI. The CDR3 runs to 15 residues.

The rearrangement joins TRBV7-9 to TRBJ1-1; TRBD1 might be the D (5 bases). CDR1 is SEHNR, CDR2 FQNEAQ, per germline (reference sequence). This CDR3 has 16 residues. V was trimmed by 5 bases and J by 1 base, leaving 17 bases between them. The chain's CDR3 is CASSPTPGTANTEAFF. The CDR3 nucleotides read TGTGCCAGCAGCCCCACCCCCGGGACCGCGAACACTGAAGCTTTCTTT. The full variable domain, in which reference TRBV7-9 and TRBJ1-1 provide the parts outside the CDR3, is DTGVSQNPRHKITKRGQNVTFRCDPISEHNRLYWYRQTLGQGPEFLTYFQNEAQLEKSRLLSDRFSAERPKGSFSTLEIQRTEQGDSAMYLCASSPTPGTANTEAFFGQGTRLTVV.

The chain uses TRBV7-8 and TRBJ2-1; 7 nucleotides agree with TRBD2. Germline V gene data show CDR1 as SGHVS and CDR2 as FQNEAQ. The CDR3 consists of 13 residues. The J segment lost 10 bases and the V segment lost 5 bases, leaving 8 bases of the junction unmatched. This CDR3 is CASSLRGRGEQFF. The CDR3 DNA sequence: TGTGCCAGCAGCCTTCGGGGGAGGGGAGAGCAGTTCTTC.

This chain connects TRBV28 to TRBJ1-2; TRBD1 is a possible D gene (5 bases). The CDR3 length is 14 residues. V lost 7 bases, J lost 1 base, and 13 bases lay in between. Per the germline V gene, CDR1 is MDHEN and CDR2 is SYDVKM. CDR3 nucleotides: TGTGCCAGCACCCCTGGACACGATAACTATGGCTACACCTTC. Translation gives CASTPGHDNYGYTF.

The chain carries TRBV4-2 and TRBJ2-1; TRBD2 agrees at 14 bases. This CDR3 has 18 amino acids. The germline V gene encodes CDR1 LGHNA and CDR2 YNFKEQ. V lost 0 bases, J lost 1 base, and 2 bases stayed unmatched. CDR3 bases: TGTGCCAGCAGCCAAGATGGGACTAGCGGGGGATCCTACAATGAGCAGTTCTTC. Encoded protein: CASSQDGTSGGSYNEQFF.

The CDR3 spells CASSRTSGSGTGELFF. CDR3 DNA: TGTGCCAGCAGTCGGACTAGCGGGAGCGGCACCGGGGAGCTGTTTTTT. The rearrangement uses TRBV6-4 and TRBJ2-2, with TRBD2 identical over 13 bases. V was pared by 5 bases and J by 4 bases, with 4 bases of the junction left unmatched. The CDR3 covers 16 residues. Germline V gene data show CDR1 as MRHNA and CDR2 as SNTAGT.

This sequence joins TRBV6-6 and TRBJ1-5; TRBD1 agrees at 8 bases. Losses at the gene ends were 6 bases for V and 9 bases for J; bases not matched to a gene: 10. This CDR3 region has 14 residues. Germline V gene sequence: CDR1 MNHNY, CDR2 SVGAGI (reference sequence). CDR3 DNA sequence: TGTGCCAGCAGGGAGACAGGGGTAAGGGCGCCCCAGCATTTT. Encoded protein: CASRETGVRAPQHF.

This chain uses TRBV30 with TRBJ1-2; D possibly corresponds to TRBD1 (6 bases). The germline V and J ends were trimmed by 3 bases and 8 bases, with 16 bases remaining between them. The germline gives CDR1 GTSNPN, CDR2 SVGIG (reference sequence). The CDR3 spans 13 residues. Written as DNA, the CDR3 is TGTGCCTGGAGCCTGGGGGGGGCGAGAGGCTACACCTTC. Protein sequence: CAWSLGGARGYTF.

The chain recombines TRBV28 with TRBJ1-1; D might be TRBD1 (6 bases). The ends were cut back, 5 bases at V and 0 bases at J, with 16 bases in the middle. The CDR3 runs to 16 residues. Germline loops: CDR1 MDHEN, CDR2 SYDVKM. The CDR3 protein is CASSPDRSGMNTEAFF. The CDR3 coding sequence is TGTGCCAGCAGTCCCGACAGGTCGGGTATGAACACTGAAGCTTTCTTT.

The CDR3 is CARPSGPSSTDTQYF. CDR3 nucleotides: TGTGCCAGGCCCTCGGGTCCATCTAGCACAGATACGCAGTATTTT. This chain links TRBV6-5 with TRBJ2-3; D gene unclear. This CDR3 contains 15 residues. V was clipped by 9 bases and J by 0 bases, with 16 bases between them. Germline CDR1 and CDR2: MNHEY and SVGAGI.

The chain employs TRBV18 and TRBJ2-1; D is unclear. The CDR3 consists of 13 residues. Germline V gives CDR1 KGHSH, CDR2 LQKENI. V lost 1 base to trimming and J lost 6 bases, with 7 bases between them. CDR3 in DNA: TGTGCCAGCTCACCACTAGCAGGCAATGAGCAGTTCTTC. Translated, it gives CASSPLAGNEQFF.

The J gene is TRBJ2-5, the V gene TRBV10-2; D perhaps matches TRBD2 (6 bases). This CDR3 spans 16 amino acids. V was trimmed by 2 bases and J by 5 bases, leaving 18 bases between them. Germline V CDR1 and CDR2: WSHSY, SAAADI. CDR3 in amino acids: CASSEGGAAKWETQYF. The CDR3 DNA reads as TGCGCCAGCAGTGAGGGCGGGGCGGCGAAGTGGGAGACCCAGTACTTC.

The sample holds a few counts of this clone. The CDR3 nucleotides are TGTGCCAGCAGCGTCGGCGGGAGTACTGAAGCTTTCTTT. This codes for CASSVGGSTEAFF. The V call is TRBV9, the J call TRBJ1-1, with no clear D. There are 13 residues in the CDR3. V was pared by 2 bases and J by 5 bases, with 10 bases between. Germline-derived CDR1 and CDR2 are SGDLS and YYNGEE.

This clone was detected once. The J gene is TRBJ1-5, the V gene TRBV6-5; D not resolved. From germline, CDR1 is MNHEY and CDR2 SVGAGI. This CDR3 region has 14 residues. The ends were cut back, 5 bases at V and 2 bases at J, with 10 bases in the middle. CDR3 in amino acids: CASSHGRGNQPQHF. The CDR3 DNA reads as TGTGCCAGCAGTCACGGAAGGGGCAATCAGCCCCAGCATTTT.

This chain links TRBV7-9 with TRBJ2-1; unclear D gene. Per germline, CDR1 SEHNR and CDR2 FQNEAQ (reference sequence). V lost 5 bases and J 6 bases, leaving 8 bases between the germline ends. This CDR3 region has 12 residues. The CDR3 protein is CASSLRGNEQFF. CDR3 nucleotide sequence: TGTGCCAGCAGCCTTAGAGGCAATGAGCAGTTCTTC.

The chain employs TRBV5-1 and TRBJ2-7; D is unclear. The CDR3 extends over 14 amino acids. V dropped 2 bases and J dropped 2 bases, with 11 bases sitting between them. Germline V CDR1 and CDR2: SGHRS, YFSETQ. CDR3 sequence: CASSFLSPTYEQYF. CDR3 in DNA: TGCGCCAGCAGCTTTCTTTCGCCTACCTACGAGCAGTACTTC.